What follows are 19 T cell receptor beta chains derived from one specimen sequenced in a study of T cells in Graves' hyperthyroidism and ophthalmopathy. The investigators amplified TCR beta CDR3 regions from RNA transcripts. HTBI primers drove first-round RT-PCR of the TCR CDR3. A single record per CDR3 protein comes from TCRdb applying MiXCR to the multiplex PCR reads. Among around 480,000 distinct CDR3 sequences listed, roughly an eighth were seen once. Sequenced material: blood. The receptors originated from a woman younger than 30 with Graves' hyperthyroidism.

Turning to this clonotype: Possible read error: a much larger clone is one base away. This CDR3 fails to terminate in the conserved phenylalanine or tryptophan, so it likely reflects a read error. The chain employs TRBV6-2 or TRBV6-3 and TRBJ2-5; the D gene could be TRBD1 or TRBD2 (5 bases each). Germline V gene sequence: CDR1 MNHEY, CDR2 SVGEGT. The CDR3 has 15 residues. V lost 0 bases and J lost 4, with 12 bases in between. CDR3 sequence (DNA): TGTGCCAGCAGTTACTCGATTGGGGGTGGAGAGACCCAGTACTCC. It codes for CASSYSIGGGETQYS.

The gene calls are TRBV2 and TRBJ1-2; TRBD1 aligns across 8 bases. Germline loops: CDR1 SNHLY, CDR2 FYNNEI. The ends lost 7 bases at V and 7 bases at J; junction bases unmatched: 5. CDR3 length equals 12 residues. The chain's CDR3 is CASKQGAGGYTF. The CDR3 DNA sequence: TGTGCCAGCAAGCAGGGGGCGGGTGGCTACACCTTC.

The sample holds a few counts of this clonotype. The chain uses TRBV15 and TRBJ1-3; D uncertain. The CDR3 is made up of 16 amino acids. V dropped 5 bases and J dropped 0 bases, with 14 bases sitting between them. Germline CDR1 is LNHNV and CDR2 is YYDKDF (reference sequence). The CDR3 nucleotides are TGTGCCACCAGCTCCCGCGGCCTGAGCTCTGGAAACACCATATATTTT. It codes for CATSSRGLSSGNTIYF.

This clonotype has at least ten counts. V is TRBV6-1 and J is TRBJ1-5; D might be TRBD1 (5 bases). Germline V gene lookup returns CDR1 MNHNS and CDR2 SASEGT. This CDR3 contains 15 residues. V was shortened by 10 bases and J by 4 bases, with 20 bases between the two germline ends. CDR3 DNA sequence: TGTGCCAATGGGGGGGAAGGGGTTGGAAATCAGCCCCAGCATTTT. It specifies CANGGEGVGNQPQHF.

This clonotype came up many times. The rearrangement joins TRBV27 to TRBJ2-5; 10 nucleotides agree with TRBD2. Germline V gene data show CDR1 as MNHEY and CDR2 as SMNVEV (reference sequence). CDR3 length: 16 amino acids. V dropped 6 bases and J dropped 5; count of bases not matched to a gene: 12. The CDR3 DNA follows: TGTGCCAGCAGGCCCGGGACTAGCGTCCGGTGGGAGACCCAGTACTTC. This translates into CASRPGTSVRWETQYF.

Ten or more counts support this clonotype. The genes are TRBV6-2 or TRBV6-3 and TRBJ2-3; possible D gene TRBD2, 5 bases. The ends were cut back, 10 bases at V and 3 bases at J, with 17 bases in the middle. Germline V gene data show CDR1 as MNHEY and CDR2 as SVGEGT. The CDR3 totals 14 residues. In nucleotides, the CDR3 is TGTGCCACATATGAGGGTGTGCTGACAGATACGCAGTATTTT. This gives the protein CATYEGVLTDTQYF.

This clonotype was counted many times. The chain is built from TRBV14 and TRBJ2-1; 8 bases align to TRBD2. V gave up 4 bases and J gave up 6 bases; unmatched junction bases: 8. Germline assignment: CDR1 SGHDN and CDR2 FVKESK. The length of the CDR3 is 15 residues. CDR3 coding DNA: TGTGCCAGCAGCCGCACGGGACTAGTAATCAATGAGCAGTTCTTC. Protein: CASSRTGLVINEQFF.

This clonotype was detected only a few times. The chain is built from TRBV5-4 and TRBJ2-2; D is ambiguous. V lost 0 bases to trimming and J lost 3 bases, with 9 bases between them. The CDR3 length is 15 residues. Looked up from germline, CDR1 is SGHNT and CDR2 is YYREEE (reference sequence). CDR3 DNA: TGTGCCAGCAGCTTGGGGACGGACCACACCGGGGAGCTGTTTTTT. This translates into CASSLGTDHTGELFF.

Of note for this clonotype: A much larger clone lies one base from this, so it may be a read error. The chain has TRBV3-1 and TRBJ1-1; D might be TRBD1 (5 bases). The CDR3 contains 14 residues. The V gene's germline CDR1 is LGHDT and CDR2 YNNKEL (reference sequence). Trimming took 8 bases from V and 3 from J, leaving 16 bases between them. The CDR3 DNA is TGTGCCAGCGGACTGCGACAGAAGGACACTGAAGCTTTCTTT. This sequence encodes CASGLRQKDTEAFF.

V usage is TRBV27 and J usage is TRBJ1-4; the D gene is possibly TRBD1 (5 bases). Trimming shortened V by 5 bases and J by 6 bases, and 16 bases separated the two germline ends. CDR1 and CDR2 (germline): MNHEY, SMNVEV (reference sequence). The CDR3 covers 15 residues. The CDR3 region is CASSGGWGVDEKLFF. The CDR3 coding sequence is TGTGCCAGCAGTGGGGGGTGGGGTGTTGATGAAAAACTGTTTTTT.

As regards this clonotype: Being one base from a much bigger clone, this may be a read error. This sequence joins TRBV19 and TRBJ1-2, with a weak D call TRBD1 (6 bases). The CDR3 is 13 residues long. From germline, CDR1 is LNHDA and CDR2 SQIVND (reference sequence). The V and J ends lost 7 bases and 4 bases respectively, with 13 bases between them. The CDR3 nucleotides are TGTGCCAGTATGGACAGACGGGTCTATGGCTACACCTTC. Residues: CASMDRRVYGYTF.

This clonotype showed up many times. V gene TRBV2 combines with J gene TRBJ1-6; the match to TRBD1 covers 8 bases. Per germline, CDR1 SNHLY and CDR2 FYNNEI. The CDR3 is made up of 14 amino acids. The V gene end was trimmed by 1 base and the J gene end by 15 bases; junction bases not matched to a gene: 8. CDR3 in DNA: TGTGCCAGCAGTGAAGGGTTTTGGACAGGGTTCCTCCACTTT. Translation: CASSEGFWTGFLHF.

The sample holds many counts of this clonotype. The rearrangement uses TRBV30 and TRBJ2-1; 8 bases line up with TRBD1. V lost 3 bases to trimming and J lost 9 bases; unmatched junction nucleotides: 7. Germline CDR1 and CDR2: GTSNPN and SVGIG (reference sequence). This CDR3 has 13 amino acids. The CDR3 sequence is CAWRGTGLGEQFF. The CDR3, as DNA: TGTGCCTGGAGGGGGACAGGCCTAGGTGAGCAGTTCTTC. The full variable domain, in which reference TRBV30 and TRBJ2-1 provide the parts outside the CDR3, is SQTIHQWPATLVQPVGSPLSLECTVEGTSNPNLYWYRQAAGRGLQLLFYSVGIGQISSEVPQNLSASRPQDRQFILSSKKLLLSDSGFYLCAWRGTGLGEQFFGPGTRLTVL.

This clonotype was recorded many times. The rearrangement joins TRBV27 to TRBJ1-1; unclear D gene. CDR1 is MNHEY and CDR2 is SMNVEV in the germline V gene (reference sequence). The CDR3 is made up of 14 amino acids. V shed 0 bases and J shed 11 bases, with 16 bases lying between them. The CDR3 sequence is CASSLSFNGVGAFF. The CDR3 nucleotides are TGTGCCAGCAGTTTATCGTTTAACGGGGTGGGGGCTTTCTTT.

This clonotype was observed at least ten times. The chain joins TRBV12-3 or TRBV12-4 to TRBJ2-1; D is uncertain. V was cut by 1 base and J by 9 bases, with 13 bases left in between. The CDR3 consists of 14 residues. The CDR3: CASSLDERVAEQFF. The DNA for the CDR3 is TGTGCCAGCAGTTTAGATGAACGGGTGGCTGAGCAGTTCTTC.

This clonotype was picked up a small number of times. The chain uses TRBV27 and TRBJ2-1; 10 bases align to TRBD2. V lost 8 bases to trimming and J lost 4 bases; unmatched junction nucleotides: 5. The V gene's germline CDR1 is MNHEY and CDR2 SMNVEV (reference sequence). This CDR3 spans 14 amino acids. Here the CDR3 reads CASLPSGGYNEQFF. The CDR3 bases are TGTGCCAGCCTCCCTAGCGGGGGATACAATGAGCAGTTCTTC.

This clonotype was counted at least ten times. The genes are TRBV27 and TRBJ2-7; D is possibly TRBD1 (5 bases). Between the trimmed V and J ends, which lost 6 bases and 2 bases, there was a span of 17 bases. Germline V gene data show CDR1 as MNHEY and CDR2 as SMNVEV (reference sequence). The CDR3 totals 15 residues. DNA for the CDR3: TGTGCCAGCAGACCAAGGGGCTCCCACACCTACGAGCAGTACTTC. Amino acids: CASRPRGSHTYEQYF.

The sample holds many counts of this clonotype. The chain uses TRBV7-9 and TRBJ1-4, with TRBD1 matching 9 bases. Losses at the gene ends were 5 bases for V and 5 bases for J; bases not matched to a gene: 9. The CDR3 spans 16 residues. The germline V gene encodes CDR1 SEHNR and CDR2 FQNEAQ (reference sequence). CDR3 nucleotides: TGTGCCAGCAGCATCATGTCGGGACAGGGAAATGAAAAACTGTTTTTT. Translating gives CASSIMSGQGNEKLFF.

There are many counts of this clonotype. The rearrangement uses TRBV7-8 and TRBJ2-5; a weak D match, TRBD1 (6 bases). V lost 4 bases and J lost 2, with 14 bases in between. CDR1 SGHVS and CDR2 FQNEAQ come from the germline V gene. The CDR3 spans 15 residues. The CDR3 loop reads CASSSRAGAQETQYF. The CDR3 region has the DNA TGTGCCAGCAGCTCCCGAGCAGGGGCGCAAGAGACCCAGTACTTC. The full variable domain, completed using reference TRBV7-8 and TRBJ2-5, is GAGVSQSPRYKVAKRGQDVALRCDPISGHVSLFWYQQALGQGPEFLTYFQNEAQLDKSGLPSDRFFAERPEGSVSTLKIQRTQQEDSAVYLCASSSRAGAQETQYFGPGTRLLVL.